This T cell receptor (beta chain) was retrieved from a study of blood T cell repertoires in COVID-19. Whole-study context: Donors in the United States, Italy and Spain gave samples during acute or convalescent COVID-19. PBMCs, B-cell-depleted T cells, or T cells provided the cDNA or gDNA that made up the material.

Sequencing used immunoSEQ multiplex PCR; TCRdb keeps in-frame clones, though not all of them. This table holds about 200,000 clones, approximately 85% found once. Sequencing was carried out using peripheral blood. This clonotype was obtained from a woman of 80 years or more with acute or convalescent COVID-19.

The CDR3 loop reads CASSDSTTGELFF. CDR3 in DNA: TGTGCCAGCAGCGACAGTACCACCGGGGAGCTGTTTTTT. The chain recombines TRBV12-3 or TRBV12-4 with TRBJ2-2; perhaps TRBD1 as D (5 bases). This CDR3 comprises 13 residues. V lost 6 bases and J 4 bases, leaving 9 bases between the germline ends.